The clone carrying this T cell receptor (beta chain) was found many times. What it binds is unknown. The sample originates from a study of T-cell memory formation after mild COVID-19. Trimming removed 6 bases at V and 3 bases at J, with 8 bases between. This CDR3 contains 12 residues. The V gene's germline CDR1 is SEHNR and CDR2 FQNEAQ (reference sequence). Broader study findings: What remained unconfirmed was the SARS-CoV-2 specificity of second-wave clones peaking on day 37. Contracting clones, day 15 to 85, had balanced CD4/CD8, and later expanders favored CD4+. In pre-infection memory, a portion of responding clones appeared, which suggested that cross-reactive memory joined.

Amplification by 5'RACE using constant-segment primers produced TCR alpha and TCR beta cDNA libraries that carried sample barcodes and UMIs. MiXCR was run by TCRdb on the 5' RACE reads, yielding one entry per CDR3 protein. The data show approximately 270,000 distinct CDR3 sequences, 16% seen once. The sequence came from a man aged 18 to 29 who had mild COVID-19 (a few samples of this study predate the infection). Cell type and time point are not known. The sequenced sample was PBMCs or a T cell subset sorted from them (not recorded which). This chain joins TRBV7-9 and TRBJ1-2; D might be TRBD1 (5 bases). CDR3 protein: CASSPRDYGYTF. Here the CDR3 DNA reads TGTGCCAGCAGTCCCAGGGACTATGGCTACACCTTC. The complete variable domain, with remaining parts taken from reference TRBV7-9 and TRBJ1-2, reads DTGVSQNPRHKITKRGQNVTFRCDPISEHNRLYWYRQTLGQGPEFLTYFQNEAQLEKSRLLSDRFSAERPKGSFSTLEIQRTEQGDSAMYLCASSPRDYGYTFGSGTRLTVV.